This TCR beta chain was captured in a study of blood T cell repertoires in COVID-19 (dated by TCRdb to about 2020). Regarding the research as a whole: Collaborator samples came from the United States, Italy and Spain and covered acute and convalescent phases of COVID-19. Where HLA class I and class II types were available, the types were taken from metadata supplied by the sample provider, not from assay-based typing. The repertoires were released in a freely available public database intended as a resource for research on the immune response to SARS-CoV-2. Subjects who had been exposed to COVID-19, were actively infected with it, or had recovered from it provided the deeply sampled blood TCRbeta repertoires that made up the dataset. The material from the prospective study consisted of cDNA or gDNA derived from T cells, B-cell-depleted T cells, or PBMCs. The samples were drawn from two sources: the first 160 participants of the ongoing ImmuneRACE study, and 1,000 to 1,500 subjects contributed by 6 global collaborators. A de-identified subject ID, COVID-19 status, age in years and sex were almost always included in the sample metadata.

As concerns this clone: Its cognate antigen has yet to be identified. No clone much larger than this one lies a single base away; base qualities are absent.

TCRbeta CDR3 regions were amplified from genomic DNA using the immunoSEQ Assay, a bias-controlled multiplex PCR. On the study's bioinformatics: The number of nucleated cells in each sample was estimated from the amplification of reference gene primers within the assay. To quantify the absolute abundance of each unique TCRbeta CDR3 rearrangement, sequence reads were collapsed and filtered. For each sample, productive Simpson clonality was calculated by taking the square root of Simpson's diversity index across productive rearrangements. TCRdb obtained this table from immuneACCESS and retained in-frame rearrangements with V and J assigned. These tables miss some clones; where compared with another copy, unresolved V genes account for less than half of the shortfall, and the remainder is unexplained. V and J calls plus clone size are reproduced from that table; the DNA served to infer D and trimming. This sample has 190,000 or so clones in its table, and 80% to 85% of those were observed once. Around 7% of the sample rests with the top ten.

The germline V gene provides CDR1 SGDLS and CDR2 YYNGEE. The cysteine opens and the phenylalanine closes a CDR3 of 17 amino acids. CDR3 DNA is the only sequence kept; it has 51 bases, read in frame from the first base. Trimming accounts for 0 bases at V and 2 bases at J, while the number of junction bases matched to no gene is 7. What the research found in general, with its limitations: How much clinical and demographic metadata was included differed by source and by participant, and the metadata was provided uncurated.

Participants in the prospective study were aged roughly 18 to 95 years, lived in some 24 United States geographic areas, and enrolled through a virtual design. In the prospective study, participants were assigned to cohorts based on the clinical history participants reported in a screening survey and a study questionnaire. ImmuneRACE Cohort 3 recovered participants were defined by two consecutive negative NP/OP PCR tests, healthcare professional clearance, or symptom resolution. Each participant in the prospective study had whole blood, serum and a nasopharyngeal or oropharyngeal swab collected by mobile phlebotomists. Over an approximately 2-month period, participants in the prospective study had the option of providing additional blood draws and questionnaires. Blood samples from the prospective study were shipped frozen or at room temperature prior to DNA extraction.

The V gene is TRBV9 and the J gene is TRBJ2-7; TRBD1 aligns with 11 central bases. The sample comprised PBMCs or T cells enriched from blood (not recorded which). The receptor comes from a man aged 35 to 55 who had recovered from COVID-19. CDR3 sequence: CASSVGTGGTPPYEQYF. The DNA sequence is as follows: TGTGCCAGCAGCGTAGGGACAGGGGGCACCCCGCCCTACGAGCAGTACTTC. With all but the CDR3 taken from the reference TRBV9 and TRBJ2-7 genes, the full variable domain is: DSGVTQTPKHLITATGQRVTLRCSPRSGDLSVYWYQQSLDQGLQFLIQYYNGEERAKGNILERFSAQQFPDLHSELNLSSLELGDSALYFCASSVGTGGTPPYEQYFGPGTRLTVT.